The 6 T cell receptor beta chains presented below share a single source sample, sequenced in a study of identical twins. TCRdb itself ran the 5' RACE reads through MiXCR, one entry per CDR3 protein. This sample has 450,000 to 650,000 distinct CDR3 sequences; 9.6% occur once, and the top ten carry under 3%. This same sample was also taken into another study, of yellow fever vaccine responses in identical twins.

Sequencing input: PBMCs. The receptors derive from a woman between 18 and 30 years old in good health.

CDR3 residues: CASSEAWREPADTQYF. The CDR3 region has the DNA TGTGCCAGCAGTGAAGCATGGCGGGAGCCCGCAGATACGCAGTATTTT. The V and J genes are TRBV2 and TRBJ2-3; 7 bases line up with TRBD2. CDR3 length equals 16 residues. The V gene's germline CDR1 is SNHLY and CDR2 FYNNEI. V lost 0 bases to trimming and J lost 4 bases; unmatched junction nucleotides: 7. Using reference TRBV2 and TRBJ2-3 for the parts outside the CDR3, the full variable domain is EPEVTQTPSHQVTQMGQEVILRCVPISNHLYFYWYRQILGQKVEFLVSFYNNEISEKSEIFDDQFSVERPDGSNFTLKIRSTKLEDSAMYFCASSEAWREPADTQYFGPGTRLTVL.

This clonotype occurred many times. The rearrangement joins TRBV28 to TRBJ1-6; the D gene is possibly TRBD1 (5 bases). CDR3 size: 13 residues. V was clipped by 6 bases and J by 10 bases, with 13 bases between them. Per the germline V gene, CDR1 is MDHEN and CDR2 is SYDVKM. CDR3 region: CASSPGVGSPLHF. CDR3 nucleotides: TGTGCCAGCAGCCCGGGGGTTGGATCACCCCTCCACTTT.

Only a few counts were recorded for this clonotype. The V call is TRBV11-1, the J call TRBJ2-1, with 7 positions matching TRBD1. CDR1 and CDR2 from the germline V gene are SGHAT and FQDESV (reference sequence). V lost 2 bases to trimming and J lost 3 bases; unmatched junction nucleotides: 4. The CDR3 runs to 15 residues. CDR3 sequence reads: CASSLYGTDYNEQFF. Written as DNA, the CDR3 is TGTGCCAGCAGCTTATATGGGACAGACTACAATGAGCAGTTCTTC.

The rearrangement links TRBV6-4 to TRBJ1-1; a weak D match, TRBD1 (5 bases). Germline V gives CDR1 MRHNA, CDR2 SNTAGT. CDR3 length: 15 residues. Between the trimmed V and J ends, which lost 5 bases and 1 base, there was a span of 14 bases. The DNA of the CDR3 is TGTGCCAGCAGTCACGATGCAGGGAGGAACACTGAAGCTTTCTTT. This translates into CASSHDAGRNTEAFF.

The CDR3 DNA sequence: TGTGCCAGCAGCTTGGCTGCTGGAGCTGATGCCTATAATTCACCCCTCCACTTT. It codes for CASSLAAGADAYNSPLHF. This sequence joins TRBV5-6 and TRBJ1-6; unclear D gene. Germline V CDR1 and CDR2: SGHDT, YYEEEE. Trimming removed 0 bases from V and 2 bases from J, with 15 bases in between. This CDR3 has 18 residues.

A few counts support this clonotype. The rearrangement links TRBV29-1 to TRBJ2-3; 7 bases fit TRBD2. Unmatched junction bases numbered 3, after V lost 0 bases and J lost 9 bases. The CDR3 is made up of 12 amino acids. CDR1 and CDR2 from the germline V gene are SQVTM and ANQGSEA. The CDR3 is CSVEEGGGTQYF. The DNA for the CDR3 is TGCAGCGTTGAAGAGGGCGGGGGAACGCAGTATTTT.